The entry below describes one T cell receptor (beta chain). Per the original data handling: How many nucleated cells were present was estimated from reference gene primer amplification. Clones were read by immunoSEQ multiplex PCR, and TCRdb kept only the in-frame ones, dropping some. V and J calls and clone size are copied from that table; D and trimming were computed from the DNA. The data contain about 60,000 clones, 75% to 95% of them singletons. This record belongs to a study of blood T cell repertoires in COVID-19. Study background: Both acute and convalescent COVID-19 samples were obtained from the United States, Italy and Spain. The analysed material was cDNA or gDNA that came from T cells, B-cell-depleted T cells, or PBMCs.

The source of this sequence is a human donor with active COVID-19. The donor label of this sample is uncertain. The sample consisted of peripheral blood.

The CDR3 DNA follows: TGTGCCAGCAGTCAACGGACAGCCTACCAAGAGACCCAGTACTTC. It yields the protein CASSQRTAYQETQYF. The chain recombines TRBV27 with TRBJ2-5, with D possibly being TRBD1 (6 bases). CDR1 is MNHEY and CDR2 is SMNVEV in the germline V gene (reference sequence). The CDR3 has 15 residues. Trimming cost V 5 bases and J 0 bases, with 13 bases left between them.